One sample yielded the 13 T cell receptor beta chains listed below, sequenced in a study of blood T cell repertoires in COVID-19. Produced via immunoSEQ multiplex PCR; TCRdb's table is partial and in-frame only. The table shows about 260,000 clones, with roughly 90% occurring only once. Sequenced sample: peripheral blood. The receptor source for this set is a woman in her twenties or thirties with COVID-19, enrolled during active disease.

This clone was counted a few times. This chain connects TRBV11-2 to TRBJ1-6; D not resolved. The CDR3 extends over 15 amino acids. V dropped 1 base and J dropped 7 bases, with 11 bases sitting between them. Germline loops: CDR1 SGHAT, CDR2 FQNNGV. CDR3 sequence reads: CASSLGGRPNSPLHF. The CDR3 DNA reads TGTGCCAGCAGCTTAGGCGGCAGACCGAATTCACCCCTCCACTTT.

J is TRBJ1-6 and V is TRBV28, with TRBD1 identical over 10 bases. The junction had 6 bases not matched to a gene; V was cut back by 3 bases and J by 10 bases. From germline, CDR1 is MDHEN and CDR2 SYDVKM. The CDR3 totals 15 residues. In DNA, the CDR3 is TGTGCCAGCAGTTTGACAGGGGGCCTAGGGTCACCCCTCCACTTT. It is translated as CASSLTGGLGSPLHF. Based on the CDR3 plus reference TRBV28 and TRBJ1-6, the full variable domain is DVKVTQSSRYLVKRTGEKVFLECVQDMDHENMFWYRQDPGLGLRLIYFSYDVKMKEKGDIPEGYSVSREKKERFSLILESASTNQTSMYLCASSLTGGLGSPLHFGNGTRLTVT.

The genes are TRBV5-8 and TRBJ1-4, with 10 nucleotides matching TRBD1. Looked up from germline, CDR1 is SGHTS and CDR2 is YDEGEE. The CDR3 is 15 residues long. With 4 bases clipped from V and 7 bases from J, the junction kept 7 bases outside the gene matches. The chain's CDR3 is CASSPGTGVGEKLFF. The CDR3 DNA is TGTGCCAGCAGCCCCGGGACAGGGGTGGGTGAAAAACTGTTTTTT.

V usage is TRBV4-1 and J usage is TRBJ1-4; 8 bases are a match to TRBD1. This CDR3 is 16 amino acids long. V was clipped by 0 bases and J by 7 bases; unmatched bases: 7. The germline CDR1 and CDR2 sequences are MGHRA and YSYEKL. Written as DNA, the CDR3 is TGCGCCAGCAGCCAAGATGTCAGCAGGGGGCGTGAAAAACTGTTTTTT. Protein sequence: CASSQDVSRGREKLFF.

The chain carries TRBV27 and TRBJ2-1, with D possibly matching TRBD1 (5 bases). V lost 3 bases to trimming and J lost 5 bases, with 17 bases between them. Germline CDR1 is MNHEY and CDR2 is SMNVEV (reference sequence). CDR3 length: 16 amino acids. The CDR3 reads CASSFAGLGINNEQFF. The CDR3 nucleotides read TGTGCCAGCAGTTTTGCAGGGCTGGGGATAAACAATGAGCAGTTCTTC.

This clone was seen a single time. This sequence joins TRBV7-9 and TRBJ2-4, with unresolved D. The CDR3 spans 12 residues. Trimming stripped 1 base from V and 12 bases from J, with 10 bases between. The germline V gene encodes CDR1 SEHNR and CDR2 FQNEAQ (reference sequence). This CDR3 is CASSLGLSDQYF. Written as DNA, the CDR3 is TGTGCCAGCAGCTTAGGACTTAGTGATCAGTACTTC.

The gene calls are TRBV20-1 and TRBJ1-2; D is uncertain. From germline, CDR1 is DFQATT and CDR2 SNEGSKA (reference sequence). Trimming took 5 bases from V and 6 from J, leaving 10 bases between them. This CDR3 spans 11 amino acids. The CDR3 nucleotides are TGCAGTGCTGGCTACGGGAATGGCTACACCTTC. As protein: CSAGYGNGYTF.

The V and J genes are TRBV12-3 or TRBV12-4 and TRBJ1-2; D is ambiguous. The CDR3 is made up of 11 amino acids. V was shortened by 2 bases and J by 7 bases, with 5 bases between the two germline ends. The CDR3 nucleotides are TGTGCCAGCAGTTTAAAAGCTGGCTACACCTTC. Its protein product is CASSLKAGYTF.

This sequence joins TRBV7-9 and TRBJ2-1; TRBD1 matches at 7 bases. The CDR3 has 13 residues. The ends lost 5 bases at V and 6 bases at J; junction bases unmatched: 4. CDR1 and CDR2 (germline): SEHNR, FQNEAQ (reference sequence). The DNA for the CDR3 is TGTGCCAGCAGCGCCGGGACAGTCAATGAGCAGTTCTTC. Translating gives CASSAGTVNEQFF.

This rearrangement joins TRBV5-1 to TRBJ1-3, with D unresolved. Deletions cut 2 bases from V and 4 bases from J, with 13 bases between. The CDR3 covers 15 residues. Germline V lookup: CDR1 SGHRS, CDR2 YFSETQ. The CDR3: CASSLAGAKGNTIYF. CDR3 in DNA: TGCGCCAGCAGCTTAGCAGGTGCTAAAGGAAACACCATATATTTT. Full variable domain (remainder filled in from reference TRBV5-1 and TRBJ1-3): KAGVTQTPRYLIKTRGQQVTLSCSPISGHRSVSWYQQTPGQGLQFLFEYFSETQRNKGNFPGRFSGRQFSNSRSEMNVSTLELGDSALYLCASSLAGAKGNTIYFGEGSWLTVV.

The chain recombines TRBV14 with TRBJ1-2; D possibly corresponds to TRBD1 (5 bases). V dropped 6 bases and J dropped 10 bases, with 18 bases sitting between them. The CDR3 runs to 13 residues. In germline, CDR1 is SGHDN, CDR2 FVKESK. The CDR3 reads CASRGVGTRTYTF. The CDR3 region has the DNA TGTGCCAGCAGAGGGGTGGGAACCAGAACCTACACCTTC.

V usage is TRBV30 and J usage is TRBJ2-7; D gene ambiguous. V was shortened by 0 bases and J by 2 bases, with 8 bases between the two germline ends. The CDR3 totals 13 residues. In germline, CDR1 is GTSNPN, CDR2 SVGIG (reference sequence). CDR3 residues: CAWSVFRAYEQYF. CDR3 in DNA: TGTGCCTGGAGTGTATTTCGGGCCTACGAGCAGTACTTC.

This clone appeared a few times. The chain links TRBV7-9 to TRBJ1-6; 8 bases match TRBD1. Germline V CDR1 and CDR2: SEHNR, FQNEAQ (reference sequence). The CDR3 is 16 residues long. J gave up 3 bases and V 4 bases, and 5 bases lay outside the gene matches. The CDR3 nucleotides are TGTGCCAGCAGCTCTGGACAGGGAGGCTATAATTCACCCCTCCACTTT. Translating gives CASSSGQGGYNSPLHF.